The 32 T cell receptor beta chains given below trace back to one sample, sequenced in a study of technical replicates of blood from a few donors. Repertoires were generated with immunoSEQ multiplex PCR, while TCRdb's copy carries only in-frame clones and drops some. This sample has more than 75,000 clones, with about 94% found just once. The specimen was T cells isolated from PBMCs. The origin of the receptors is a human donor in good health.

The CDR3 here is CASSLLGRGQGYTF. The CDR3 DNA sequence: TGTGCCAGCAGCTTACTGGGCAGGGGGCAGGGCTACACCTTC. V gene TRBV7-3 combines with J gene TRBJ1-2, with TRBD1 matching 8 bases. This CDR3 comprises 14 residues. The V and J ends lost 2 bases and 8 bases, in that order; junction bases with no gene match: 7. The germline V gene encodes CDR1 SGHTA and CDR2 FQGTGA.

The CDR3 coding sequence is TGTGCCAGTGATAGGTCAGGGCAAGAGACCCAGTACTTC. Translated: CASDRSGQETQYF. The V gene is TRBV28, the J gene TRBJ2-5; possible D gene TRBD1, 5 bases. Germline V lookup: CDR1 MDHEN, CDR2 SYDVKM. Trimming left V 9 bases short and J 2 bases short, with 13 bases between. The CDR3 contains 13 residues. Filled out from reference TRBV28 and TRBJ2-5, the complete variable domain reads DVKVTQSSRYLVKRTGEKVFLECVQDMDHENMFWYRQDPGLGLRLIYFSYDVKMKEKGDIPEGYSVSREKKERFSLILESASTNQTSMYLCASDRSGQETQYFGPGTRLLVL.

The chain carries TRBV28 and TRBJ2-7; no firm D call. Germline V gene sequence: CDR1 MDHEN, CDR2 SYDVKM. The CDR3 is 14 residues long. V dropped 3 bases and J dropped 4 bases, with 13 bases sitting between them. DNA for the CDR3: TGTGCCAGCAGTTTCGACACTTTAAGATACGAGCAGTACTTC. It specifies CASSFDTLRYEQYF. The variable domain in full, completed from reference TRBV28 and TRBJ2-7, reads DVKVTQSSRYLVKRTGEKVFLECVQDMDHENMFWYRQDPGLGLRLIYFSYDVKMKEKGDIPEGYSVSREKKERFSLILESASTNQTSMYLCASSFDTLRYEQYFGPGTRLTVT.

The V call is TRBV28, the J call TRBJ1-2; TRBD1 aligns across 8 bases. Germline loops: CDR1 MDHEN, CDR2 SYDVKM. Trimming cost V 6 bases and J 8 bases; bases outside gene matches: 14. The CDR3 extends over 15 amino acids. The CDR3 loop reads CASSNPDRAPRGYTF. The CDR3 nucleotides read TGTGCCAGCAGCAACCCGGACAGGGCTCCGCGGGGCTACACCTTC.

The chain is built from TRBV7-3 and TRBJ2-1, with TRBD1 matching over 8 bases. The V gene end was trimmed by 3 bases and the J gene end by 3 bases; junction bases not matched to a gene: 1. Germline CDR1 is SGHTA and CDR2 is FQGTGA. The CDR3 contains 14 residues. This CDR3 reads CASSFGTGYNEQFF. CDR3 DNA sequence: TGTGCCAGCAGCTTTGGGACAGGCTACAATGAGCAGTTCTTC. The variable domain in full, completed from reference TRBV7-3 and TRBJ2-1, reads GAGVSQTPSNKVTEKGKYVELRCDPISGHTALYWYRQSLGQGPEFLIYFQGTGAADDSGLPNDRFFAVRPEGSVSTLKIQRTERGDSAVYLCASSFGTGYNEQFFGPGTRLTVL.

This clone was seen just once. The chain links TRBV28 to TRBJ2-5; D possibly uses TRBD1 or TRBD2 (5 bases each). TRBJ2-7 explains the end of the DNA better; the J call may be wrong. CDR1 MDHEN and CDR2 SYDVKM come from the germline V gene. This CDR3 is built from 13 residues. CDR3 sequence (DNA): TGTGCCAGCATTGGGGGAGAGGGACACGAGCAGTACTTC. Protein: CASIGGEGHEQYF.

The chain couples TRBV29-1 to TRBJ2-1; 15 bases fit TRBD2. The V gene end was trimmed by 7 bases and the J gene end by 9 bases; junction bases not matched to a gene: 10. Germline V gene sequence: CDR1 SQVTM, CDR2 ANQGSEA. The CDR3 is made up of 15 amino acids. The CDR3 nucleotides are TGCAGCGCCGACAGGACTAGCGGGGGGGCCGGTGAGCAGTTCTTC. This codes for CSADRTSGGAGEQFF.

The chain recombines TRBV4-1 with TRBJ2-1, with TRBD2 matching 11 bases. There are 16 residues in the CDR3. CDR1 MGHRA and CDR2 YSYEKL come from the germline V gene. Germline trimming cut 2 bases from V and 3 bases from J; bases unmatched to any gene: 3. The CDR3 DNA follows: TGCGCCAGCAGCCAATTAGGACTAGCGGGCTACAATGAGCAGTTCTTC. It encodes CASSQLGLAGYNEQFF.

This clone was seen only once. The rearrangement uses TRBV13 and TRBJ1-1; a possible D gene is TRBD1 (5 bases). From germline, CDR1 is PRHDT and CDR2 FYEKMQ (reference sequence). V lost 7 bases to trimming and J lost 1 base, with 16 bases between them. The length of the CDR3 is 15 residues. The CDR3 region has the DNA TGTGCCAGCATCGCAACTGGGACTTCGAACACTGAAGCTTTCTTT. Translation gives CASIATGTSNTEAFF. The full variable domain, rest sourced from reference TRBV13 and TRBJ1-1, is AAGVIQSPRHLIKEKRETATLKCYPIPRHDTVYWYQQGPGQDPQFLISFYEKMQSDKGSIPDRFSAQQFSDYHSELNMSSLELGDSALYFCASIATGTSNTEAFFGQGTRLTVV.

The V and J genes are TRBV7-2 and TRBJ2-5, with 10 bases matching TRBD2. Germline lookup yields CDR1 SGHTA and CDR2 FQGNSA. The trim removed 5 bases at V and 4 bases at J, leaving 16 bases unmatched. This CDR3 is built from 18 residues. The CDR3 nucleotides read TGTGCCAGCAGCCCGCGGGTTAGCGGGGGGCGATTGAGAGAGACCCAGTACTTC. It encodes CASSPRVSGGRLRETQYF.

The chain uses TRBV10-1 and TRBJ2-5, with TRBD1 matching 7 bases. J was trimmed by 3 bases and V by 7 bases; bases with no gene match: 8. This CDR3 has 14 amino acids. Germline loops: CDR1 WNHNN, CDR2 SYGVQD (reference sequence). CDR3 DNA: TGCGCCAGCACCGGAAAGGGACAGAAAGAGACCCAGTACTTC. It specifies CASTGKGQKETQYF.

The chain links TRBV5-4 to TRBJ2-2; D perhaps matches TRBD2 (6 bases). Between the trimmed V and J ends, which lost 3 bases and 3 bases, there was a span of 15 bases. The germline CDR1 and CDR2 sequences are SGHNT and YYREEE (reference sequence). The CDR3 is 16 residues long. CDR3 DNA sequence: TGTGCCAGCAGCTCCCCGCGGGGCTTCGACACCGGGGAGCTGTTTTTT. This codes for CASSSPRGFDTGELFF.

V usage is TRBV6-5 and J usage is TRBJ2-3; D call uncertain. Trimming removed 5 bases at V and 3 bases at J, with 9 bases between. The CDR3 length is 13 residues. Germline loops: CDR1 MNHEY, CDR2 SVGAGI. The CDR3 loop reads CASSASVTDTQYF. CDR3 coding DNA: TGTGCCAGCAGTGCCAGTGTGACAGATACGCAGTATTTT.

The V call is TRBV7-9, the J call TRBJ2-4; D ambiguous. Per germline, CDR1 SEHNR and CDR2 FQNEAQ (reference sequence). The CDR3 covers 15 residues. V shed 6 bases and J shed 0 bases, with 12 bases lying between them. CDR3 amino acids: CASRLQIGAKNIQYF. CDR3 in DNA: TGTGCCAGCAGGCTCCAAATCGGAGCCAAAAACATTCAGTACTTC.

The chain employs TRBV5-6 and TRBJ2-5, with TRBD1 as a possible D gene (6 bases). The J call may be mistaken, given a closer DNA end match to TRBJ2-7. The CDR3 sequence is 13 residues long. Per germline, CDR1 SGHDT and CDR2 YYEEEE. The CDR3 DNA is TGTGCCAGCAGCCCGACAGGTAGCTACGAGCAGTACTTC. It yields the protein CASSPTGSYEQYF.

The chain is built from TRBV27 and TRBJ2-1, with TRBD1 identical over 8 bases. Germline CDR1 and CDR2: MNHEY and SMNVEV (reference sequence). J gave up 2 bases and V 6 bases, and 6 bases lay outside the gene matches. The CDR3 has 15 amino acids. The CDR3 nucleotides read TGTGCCAGCAGCCGAGGACAGGGCACCTACAATGAGCAGTTCTTC. Protein: CASSRGQGTYNEQFF.

V is TRBV19 and J is TRBJ2-7, with a possible D match to TRBD1 (6 bases). V was clipped by 7 bases and J by 3 bases, with 22 bases between them. In germline, CDR1 is LNHDA, CDR2 SQIVND (reference sequence). The CDR3 runs to 16 residues. Here the CDR3 reads CASTPSLTGSFYEQYF. The DNA for the CDR3 is TGTGCCAGTACCCCATCCTTAACAGGGAGTTTCTACGAGCAGTACTTC. Variable domain in full (rest from reference TRBV19 and TRBJ2-7): DGGITQSPKYLFRKEGQNVTLSCEQNLNHDAMYWYRQDPGQGLRLIYYSQIVNDFQKGDIAEGYSVSREKKESFPLTVTSAQKNPTAFYLCASTPSLTGSFYEQYFGPGTRLTVT.

The chain joins TRBV19 to TRBJ2-4; the match to TRBD2 covers 14 bases. This CDR3 is built from 16 residues. Germline V gene sequence: CDR1 LNHDA, CDR2 SQIVND (reference sequence). The V segment lost 5 bases and the J segment 6 bases; nucleotides outside the gene matches: 6. The CDR3 nucleotides are TGTGCCAGTAGTCCCGGGACTAGCGGGAGCGGAAACATTCAGTACTTC. It codes for CASSPGTSGSGNIQYF. The variable domain in full, with the rest retrieved from reference TRBV19 and TRBJ2-4, is DGGITQSPKYLFRKEGQNVTLSCEQNLNHDAMYWYRQDPGQGLRLIYYSQIVNDFQKGDIAEGYSVSREKKESFPLTVTSAQKNPTAFYLCASSPGTSGSGNIQYFGAGTRLSVL.

The chain links TRBV29-1 to TRBJ2-7, with D unclear. The CDR3 sequence is 12 residues long. Germline CDR1 SQVTM, CDR2 ANQGSEA. Trimming stripped 5 bases from V and 1 base from J, with 9 bases between. The CDR3 DNA reads as TGCAGCGTTAAAATGACTTCCTACGAGCAGTACTTC. Translation gives CSVKMTSYEQYF.

V gene TRBV13 combines with J gene TRBJ1-3; the match to TRBD1 covers 7 bases. This CDR3 region has 16 residues. Trimming removed 5 bases from V and 0 bases from J; junction bases left unmatched: 7. Germline values: CDR1 PRHDT, CDR2 FYEKMQ (reference sequence). The CDR3 nucleotides read TGTGCCAGCAGCCCCAGGGGGGAAAGCTCTGGAAACACCATATATTTT. It translates to CASSPRGESSGNTIYF.

A few counts support this clone. The chain employs TRBV30 and TRBJ1-1; D is unclear. Germline loops: CDR1 GTSNPN, CDR2 SVGIG (reference sequence). CDR3 length: 12 amino acids. Trimming removed 0 bases from V and 2 bases from J, with 4 bases in between. CDR3 protein: CAWSVLNTEAFF. CDR3 DNA: TGTGCCTGGAGTGTACTTAACACTGAAGCTTTCTTT.

V is TRBV18 and J is TRBJ2-7; a weak D match, TRBD1 (5 bases). The CDR3 consists of 15 residues. Trimming cost V 3 bases and J 0 bases, with 12 bases left between them. Per the germline V gene, CDR1 is KGHSH and CDR2 is LQKENI. The CDR3 DNA follows: TGTGCCAGCTCACCTACCCCAGGGAACTCCTACGAGCAGTACTTC. Protein product: CASSPTPGNSYEQYF.

A single count supports this clone. V gene TRBV7-8 combines with J gene TRBJ2-1; TRBD2 matches 8 bases. Germline V gives CDR1 SGHVS, CDR2 FQNEAQ. With 5 bases clipped from V and 4 bases from J, the junction kept 10 bases outside the gene matches. This CDR3 comprises 16 residues. The CDR3 region is CASSRRGGEPYNEQFF. CDR3 coding DNA: TGTGCCAGCAGCCGCCGGGGGGGGGAGCCGTACAATGAGCAGTTCTTC.

For this clone: Relative to the germline gene, one junction end is altered; a read error may explain this. The genes are TRBV7-7 and TRBJ2-5; tentatively, D is TRBD2 (5 bases). This CDR3 is built from 15 residues. Germline CDR1 SSHAT, CDR2 FNYEAQ (reference sequence). CDR3 nucleotide sequence: TGTGCTAGCAGCTCCAGCGGTGCGTACCAAGAGACCCAGTACTTC. Translated: CASSSSGAYQETQYF.

The rearrangement joins TRBV19 to TRBJ1-1; D is uncertain. CDR1 is LNHDA, CDR2 SQIVND, per germline (reference sequence). The CDR3 runs 14 residues. V was clipped by 5 bases and J by 4 bases, with 14 bases between them. DNA of the CDR3: TGTGCCAGTAGTGTTTGGACGGGAACCACTGAAGCTTTCTTT. Translated, it gives CASSVWTGTTEAFF.

The chain recombines TRBV28 with TRBJ2-2; TRBD1 aligns across 10 bases. The CDR3 has 15 residues. The ends lost 7 bases at V and 7 bases at J; junction bases unmatched: 9. Germline assignment: CDR1 MDHEN and CDR2 SYDVKM. This CDR3 is CASMVRDRGIGELFF. The CDR3, as DNA: TGTGCCAGCATGGTTAGGGACAGGGGTATCGGGGAGCTGTTTTTT.

The rearrangement uses TRBV5-1 and TRBJ1-1, with D perhaps TRBD1 (6 bases). The CDR3 runs to 15 residues. The germline V and J ends were trimmed by 0 bases and 10 bases, with 19 bases remaining between them. Germline loops: CDR1 SGHRS, CDR2 YFSETQ. CDR3 nucleotides: TGCGCCAGCAGCTTGGCAGGGGAGCTCGACTTGGGAGCTTTCTTT. Its translation: CASSLAGELDLGAFF. The whole variable domain, filled in from reference TRBV5-1 and TRBJ1-1, reads KAGVTQTPRYLIKTRGQQVTLSCSPISGHRSVSWYQQTPGQGLQFLFEYFSETQRNKGNFPGRFSGRQFSNSRSEMNVSTLELGDSALYLCASSLAGELDLGAFFGQGTRLTVV.

CDR3 DNA: TGCGCCAGCAGCTTTAGGACAGTATGGGTGGAAAAAGGGCCCGTCCACTACGAGCAGTACTTC. Translating gives CASSFRTVWVEKGPVHYEQYF. The rearrangement uses TRBV5-1 and TRBJ2-7; D is perhaps TRBD1 (6 bases). The CDR3 is made up of 21 amino acids. Germline CDR1 SGHRS, CDR2 YFSETQ. Trimming took off 2 bases at V and 3 bases at J, with 33 bases between the two ends.

The chain recombines TRBV18 with TRBJ2-1, with D perhaps TRBD2 (6 bases). Germline lookup yields CDR1 KGHSH and CDR2 LQKENI. The CDR3 loop spans 15 amino acids. Trimming shortened V by 7 bases and J by 3 bases, and 16 bases separated the two germline ends. CDR3: CASLLEGALYNEQFF. Written as DNA, the CDR3 is TGTGCCAGCTTATTGGAGGGAGCCCTCTACAATGAGCAGTTCTTC.

This clone has more than one count but fewer than ten. The chain recombines TRBV19 with TRBJ2-7, with TRBD1 matching over 8 bases. The germline CDR1 and CDR2 sequences are LNHDA and SQIVND (reference sequence). This CDR3 contains 16 residues. V trimming: 5 bases; J trimming: 6 bases; junction bases outside the gene matches: 15. The CDR3, as DNA: TGTGCCAGTAGTTCTCAGGGGGCAGGGACTCCCACCGAGCAGTACTTC. Encoded protein: CASSSQGAGTPTEQYF.

The rearrangement joins TRBV27 to TRBJ1-1; D is unresolved. V dropped 3 bases and J dropped 1 base, with 9 bases sitting between them. Germline V gene lookup returns CDR1 MNHEY and CDR2 SMNVEV (reference sequence). The CDR3 contains 14 residues. The chain's CDR3 is CASSLSAGNTEAFF. The CDR3 DNA reads TGTGCCAGCAGTTTGTCTGCGGGGAACACTGAAGCTTTCTTT.

This clone was counted between two and nine times. The chain recombines TRBV6-4 with TRBJ1-1; unclear D gene. Germline V gene data show CDR1 as MRHNA and CDR2 as SNTAGT. V was trimmed by 6 bases and J by 11 bases, leaving 19 bases between them. CDR3 size: 13 residues. DNA for the CDR3: TGTGCCAGCAGGGACCGTCAATCTTCTCAGGCTTTCTTT. It yields the protein CASRDRQSSQAFF.